The 18 T cell receptor beta chains given below trace back to one sample, sequenced in a study of CD8 T cells in ankylosing spondylitis. TCRdb re-analysed the 5' RACE reads in MiXCR, keeping a single row per CDR3 protein. The data show over 95,000 distinct CDR3 sequences, about 8.6% seen once. The specimen was blood, either unsorted or a sorted T cell fraction (not recorded which). All receptors come from a male donor with ankylosing spondylitis or in good health (not recorded which).

Many counts were recorded for this clonotype. The chain employs TRBV6-4 and TRBJ2-1; D not resolved. Trimming stripped 2 bases from V and 8 bases from J, with 10 bases between. The CDR3 contains 13 residues. Germline CDR1 MRHNA, CDR2 SNTAGT. CDR3 DNA sequence: TGTGCCAGCAGTGACGACCTAAGGGATGAGCAGTTCTTC. Amino acid sequence: CASSDDLRDEQFF.

Points on this clonotype: A much larger clone lies a single base off, so this may be a read error. The chain employs TRBV3-1 and TRBJ2-7; 7 bases are shared with TRBD1. Germline values: CDR1 LGHDT, CDR2 YNNKEL (reference sequence). The CDR3 length is 17 residues. The CDR3 coding sequence is TGTACCAGCAGCCGTTACAGGGGTAACTCGCCCTCCTACGAGCAGTACTTC. It translates to CTSSRYRGNSPSYEQYF.

This clonotype has only a few counts. The V call is TRBV7-3, the J call TRBJ2-1; 11 bases line up with TRBD2. The V gene's germline CDR1 is SGHTA and CDR2 FQGTGA. Trimming removed 5 bases from V and 7 bases from J; junction bases left unmatched: 4. This CDR3 has 14 residues. CDR3 in amino acids: CASSVAGGQNEQFF. The CDR3 coding sequence is TGTGCCAGCAGCGTAGCGGGGGGGCAAAATGAGCAGTTCTTC.

This clonotype was counted at least ten times. The CDR3 nucleotides read TGTGCCAGCAGCTTGAGGGACAGGGGGCAGGTTGGCTACACCTTC. Its protein product is CASSLRDRGQVGYTF. V gene TRBV5-5 combines with J gene TRBJ1-2; 12 positions agree with TRBD1. V dropped 1 base and J dropped 7; count of bases not matched to a gene: 5. Germline-derived CDR1 and CDR2 are SGHKS and YYEKEE (reference sequence). This CDR3 contains 15 residues.

This clonotype was seen a handful of times. The V call is TRBV9, the J call TRBJ2-7; 10 bases match TRBD1. There are 15 residues in the CDR3. Unmatched junction bases numbered 4, after V lost 2 bases and J lost 2 bases. Germline CDR1 and CDR2: SGDLS and YYNGEE. CDR3 sequence: CASSVTGGAPYEQYF. In DNA, the CDR3 is TGTGCCAGCAGCGTGACAGGGGGCGCTCCCTACGAGCAGTACTTC.

This clonotype was detected only a few times. This chain joins TRBV7-9 and TRBJ2-3; D not resolved. Trimming stripped 6 bases from V and 6 bases from J, with 10 bases between. Looked up from germline, CDR1 is SEHNR and CDR2 is FQNEAQ (reference sequence). The CDR3 is 12 residues long. The CDR3 reads CASSFSADTQYF. DNA of the CDR3: TGTGCCAGCAGTTTTTCAGCCGATACGCAGTATTTT.

This clonotype has a count of ten or more. The genes are TRBV12-5 and TRBJ2-6; D is ambiguous. The CDR3 is 13 residues long. Germline CDR1 and CDR2: LGHNT and FRNRAP. The V and J ends lost 6 bases and 0 bases respectively, with 3 bases between them. The CDR3 sequence is CASGFSGANVLTF. For the CDR3, the DNA is TGTGCTAGTGGCTTCTCTGGGGCCAACGTCCTGACTTTC.

This clonotype was detected many times. The chain couples TRBV4-3 to TRBJ2-3; D uncertain. This CDR3 has 15 residues. V lost 4 bases and J 0 bases, leaving 11 bases between the germline ends. Germline V gene data show CDR1 as LGHNA and CDR2 as YSLEER. CDR3 residues: CASSPSWGSTDTQYF. In DNA, the CDR3 is TGCGCCAGCAGCCCGTCATGGGGAAGCACAGATACGCAGTATTTT.

Remarks on this clonotype: This may come from a read error, since a much larger clone is one base off. V is TRBV11-2 and J is TRBJ2-7; tentatively, D is TRBD1 or TRBD2 (5 bases each). This CDR3 has 15 amino acids. Germline V gene data show CDR1 as SGHAT and CDR2 as FQNNGV. The CDR3 is CAGSLDGTVSYEQYF. In nucleotides, the CDR3 is TGTGCCGGCAGCTTAGACGGGACGGTCTCCTACGAGCAGTACTTC.

The chain is built from TRBV27 and TRBJ2-4; the match to TRBD2 covers 10 bases. Germline trimming cut 7 bases from V and 0 bases from J; bases unmatched to any gene: 6. The length of the CDR3 is 16 residues. The germline V gene has CDR1 MNHEY and CDR2 SMNVEV (reference sequence). The CDR3: CASTTLAGLAKNIQYF. The CDR3 coding sequence is TGTGCCAGCACCACACTAGCGGGACTAGCCAAAAACATTCAGTACTTC.

This clonotype was seen repeatedly, ten times or more. This rearrangement joins TRBV20-1 to TRBJ1-5, with 9 positions matching TRBD1. The J segment lost 6 bases and the V segment lost 5 bases, leaving 5 bases of the junction unmatched. The length of the CDR3 is 13 residues. Germline V gene data show CDR1 as DFQATT and CDR2 as SNEGSKA (reference sequence). The chain's CDR3 is CSAVGTGIQPQHF. The CDR3 nucleotides are TGCAGTGCTGTCGGGACAGGGATTCAGCCCCAGCATTTT.

This clonotype was picked up many times. This rearrangement joins TRBV12-3 or TRBV12-4 to TRBJ1-5; D perhaps matches TRBD1 (5 bases). V gave up 4 bases and J gave up 6 bases, with 16 bases separating them. There are 15 residues in the CDR3. CDR3 protein: CASSSGGSAAQPQHF. The CDR3 DNA sequence: TGTGCCAGCAGTTCCGGGGGGTCGGCGGCTCAGCCCCAGCATTTT.

The chain joins TRBV7-9 to TRBJ2-1; D may be TRBD1 or TRBD2 (5 bases each). V gave up 6 bases and J gave up 0 bases, with 9 bases separating them. The germline CDR1 and CDR2 sequences are SEHNR and FQNEAQ (reference sequence). The CDR3 has 14 amino acids. This CDR3 reads CASRPGGSYNEQFF. CDR3 nucleotides: TGTGCCAGCAGACCTGGGGGCTCCTACAATGAGCAGTTCTTC.

There are many counts of this clonotype. The chain uses TRBV29-1 and TRBJ1-1, with 8 positions matching TRBD1. Germline lookup yields CDR1 SQVTM and CDR2 ANQGSEA. The CDR3 spans 14 residues. J gave up 4 bases and V 4 bases, and 8 bases lay outside the gene matches. The CDR3 spells CSVGRTGGSTEAFF. The CDR3 DNA is TGCAGCGTTGGTCGCACAGGGGGATCCACTGAAGCTTTCTTT.

This clonotype was recorded at least ten times. V gene TRBV29-1 combines with J gene TRBJ2-5; the D is unclear. This CDR3 contains 13 residues. V gave up 4 bases and J gave up 5 bases, with 14 bases separating them. CDR1 and CDR2 from the germline V gene are SQVTM and ANQGSEA. CDR3 in amino acids: CSVGGTGQETQYF. The CDR3 nucleotides read TGCAGCGTTGGTGGAACTGGTCAGGAGACCCAGTACTTC.

This clonotype was seen at least ten times. The chain employs TRBV4-3 and TRBJ2-7; D gene unclear. Trimming shortened V by 0 bases and J by 0 bases, and 6 bases separated the two germline ends. Germline CDR1 LGHNA, CDR2 YSLEER. The CDR3 covers 14 residues. The CDR3: CASSQDDTSYEQYF. CDR3 nucleotide sequence: TGCGCCAGCAGCCAAGATGACACCTCCTACGAGCAGTACTTC.

This clonotype was picked up many times. This rearrangement joins TRBV19 to TRBJ2-2, with a tentative D call TRBD1 (7 bases). CDR1 is LNHDA and CDR2 is SQIVND in the germline V gene (reference sequence). The length of the CDR3 is 15 residues. Deletions cut 7 bases from V and 3 bases from J, with 15 bases between. CDR3 in amino acids: CASKGGQIHTGELFF. The CDR3 DNA is TGTGCCAGTAAGGGGGGACAGATACACACCGGGGAGCTGTTTTTT.

The CDR3 nucleotides are TGCAGCGTTGGTCTGGGGTCGGGACAGTACTACGAGCAGTACTTC. Protein product: CSVGLGSGQYYEQYF. The chain is built from TRBV29-1 and TRBJ2-7; 7 nucleotides agree with TRBD1. CDR3 length: 15 amino acids. Germline CDR1 SQVTM, CDR2 ANQGSEA. The V and J ends lost 4 bases and 3 bases, in that order; junction bases with no gene match: 12.